This TCR beta chain was obtained from a study of blood T cells in healthy people across ages. The table lists this clonotype with a few counts. Possible read error: a much larger clone is one base away. Germline CDR1 LGHNA, CDR2 YNFKEQ. This CDR3 spans 17 amino acids. A second about 7 to 12 cycle PCR used barcoded and J-beta primers. TCRdb passed the 5' RACE reads through MiXCR, listing each CDR3 protein once. The sample has about 640,000 distinct CDR3 sequences, roughly 30% seen once. Material: blood. This sequence was found in a woman at least 80 years old in good health. The chain couples TRBV4-2 to TRBJ2-5; 8 bases align to TRBD2. CDR3 amino acids: CASSKEERSGAWETQYF. CDR3 nucleotide sequence: TGTGCCAGCAGCAAAGAGGAGCGTAGCGGGGCTTGGGAGACCCAGTACTTC.